Described below is a single TCR beta chain sequence and its context. V lost 3 bases and J lost 5, with 17 bases in between. This CDR3 has 16 residues. The sample originates from a study of CD8 T cells in Susac syndrome. FACS was used to enrich TEMRA cells, whereas the CD8+ and CD4+ T cells were obtained by negative isolation. After extraction with the RNeasy kit, roughly 0.45 to 1 ug of the RNA was reverse transcribed using random hexamers. Amplification of TCR beta CDR3 by immunoSEQ multiplex PCR spanned 54 Vbeta and 13 Jbeta. MiXCR, applied by TCRdb to the immunoSEQ multiplex PCR reads, yields one record per CDR3 protein. The repertoire consists of some 400,000 distinct CDR3 sequences, with around 85% occurring once and the leading ten covering 0.12%.

The sequencing sample was made of CD8+ T cells from PBMCs. This sequence joins TRBV12-3 or TRBV12-4 and TRBJ1-5; D is possibly TRBD1 (5 bases). The source is a human donor with multiple sclerosis. CDR3 residues: CASSFLRFGGDQPQHF. CDR3 in DNA: TGTGCCAGCAGTTTTCTACGTTTCGGGGGAGATCAGCCCCAGCATTTT.